The 10 T cell receptor beta chains listed next were all sequenced from one sample in a study of T cell responses to AZD1222 COVID-19 vaccine (dated by TCRdb to about 2021). Library creation used the immunoSEQ multiplex PCR assay. As stored in TCRdb, this immuneACCESS dataset retains in-frame rearrangements with V and J assigned. A fraction of the clones does not appear; measured against another copy, unresolved V genes explain less than half of the discrepancy, and the remainder lacks a known reason. Here the sample has 69,000 or so clones; more than 75% occur a single time. Roughly 5% of the sample lies in the top ten. The time point label of this sample denotes: about 28 days (+/-7) after the second vaccine dose. The treatment or condition label here, explained by the study, means: meningococcal conjugate vaccine given as trial control. The sequencing here drew on peripheral blood, taken 28 days after the second dose of the MenACWY control vaccine. Receptors originate from an adult who received the MenACWY meningococcal vaccine as a control.

The chain employs TRBV2 and TRBJ1-5, with D perhaps matching TRBD1 (5 bases). CDR3 length equals 13 residues. Looked up from germline, CDR1 is SNHLY and CDR2 is FYNNEI. V lost 5 bases to trimming and J lost 3 bases, with 8 bases between them. The CDR3 here is CASSRDYNQPQHF. CDR3 coding DNA: TGTGCCAGCAGTCGGGACTACAATCAGCCCCAGCATTTT.

This sequence joins TRBV7-6 and TRBJ1-3; D gene unclear. The CDR3 contains 16 residues. V gave up 0 bases and J gave up 0 bases, with 9 bases separating them. CDR1 and CDR2 (germline): SGHVS, FNYEAQ. CDR3 region: CASSLARSRSGNTIYF. In DNA, the CDR3 is TGTGCCAGCAGCTTAGCCAGGAGTCGCTCTGGAAACACCATATATTTT.

In this sample, this clone turned up a few times. The sample holds other DNA sequences that translate to the same CDR3. The J gene is TRBJ1-5, the V gene TRBV2; possible D gene TRBD1, 6 bases. The germline gives CDR1 SNHLY, CDR2 FYNNEI. The ends were cut back, 5 bases at V and 5 bases at J, with 13 bases in the middle. The CDR3 has 14 residues. The CDR3 reads CASSPGARDQPQHF. The CDR3 nucleotides are TGTGCCAGCAGTCCGGGGGCTAGGGATCAGCCCCAGCATTTT.

The genes are TRBV7-9 and TRBJ2-7; a possible D gene is TRBD2 (5 bases). The CDR3 consists of 14 residues. The germline V and J ends were trimmed by 1 base and 3 bases, with 10 bases remaining between them. Germline assignment: CDR1 SEHNR and CDR2 FQNEAQ (reference sequence). This CDR3 reads CASSLGGRNYEQYF. The CDR3, as DNA: TGTGCCAGCAGCTTAGGAGGGCGGAACTACGAGCAGTACTTC.

The rearrangement links TRBV19 to TRBJ2-2; D unclear. Between the trimmed V and J ends, which lost 8 bases and 2 bases, there was a span of 12 bases. CDR3 length equals 14 residues. The V gene's germline CDR1 is LNHDA and CDR2 SQIVND (reference sequence). The CDR3 DNA reads as TGTGCCAGTGCCCTTGGGGTTAACACCGGGGAGCTGTTTTTT. Protein product: CASALGVNTGELFF.

The gene calls are TRBV28 and TRBJ1-2; D possibly corresponds to TRBD1 (5 bases). This CDR3 contains 15 residues. CDR1 is MDHEN and CDR2 is SYDVKM in the germline V gene. V shed 5 bases and J shed 0 bases, with 13 bases lying between them. The DNA for the CDR3 is TGTGCCAGCAGTCCCCGGGGCAGGGCTAACTATGGCTACACCTTC. Translating it yields CASSPRGRANYGYTF.

This chain uses TRBV20-1 with TRBJ2-7, with a tentative D call TRBD1 (6 bases). Per the germline V gene, CDR1 is DFQATT and CDR2 is SNEGSKA (reference sequence). Trimming removed 3 bases at V and 4 bases at J, with 10 bases between. CDR3 size: 12 residues. The CDR3 DNA reads TGCAGTGCTAGTTCTCAGGGGTACGAGCAGTACTTC. Amino acid sequence: CSASSQGYEQYF.

This clone was seen a handful of times. The CDR3 loop reads CASSPQANQPQHF. The CDR3 DNA sequence: TGTGCCAGCAGCCCGCAGGCCAATCAGCCCCAGCATTTT. The rearrangement joins TRBV7-2 to TRBJ1-5; D not resolved. The germline gives CDR1 SGHTA, CDR2 FQGNSA. Trimming took off 5 bases at V and 3 bases at J, with 8 bases between the two ends. The CDR3 is 13 amino acids.

The gene calls are TRBV6-5 and TRBJ1-2, with 8 bases that match TRBD1. The CDR3 has 15 residues. The ends lost 6 bases at V and 5 bases at J; junction bases unmatched: 11. Germline loops: CDR1 MNHEY, CDR2 SVGAGI. The CDR3 DNA reads as TGTGCCAGCAGAGACGGGACAGGCGTGTTATATGGCTACACCTTC. Protein product: CASRDGTGVLYGYTF.

This clone was picked up a small number of times. The genes are TRBV6-2 or TRBV6-3 and TRBJ1-2; 7 nucleotides line up with TRBD1. CDR3 length equals 14 residues. Germline trimming cut 5 bases from V and 2 bases from J; bases unmatched to any gene: 5. Germline assignment: CDR1 MNHEY and CDR2 SVGEGT. The CDR3 sequence: CASSHPQGNYGYTF. DNA of the CDR3: TGTGCCAGCAGTCACCCACAGGGGAACTATGGCTACACCTTC.